The sequence of this T cell receptor beta chain was determined in a study of blood T cell repertoires in COVID-19. Study context: Spain, Italy and the United States supplied samples that represented acute and convalescent COVID-19. PBMCs, B-cell-depleted T cells, or T cells provided the cDNA or gDNA that made up the material.

CDR3 length: 15 residues. The V gene lost 2 bases and the J gene lost 8 bases, with 18 bases spanning the gap. Germline CDR1 KGHSH, CDR2 LQKENI. Patients in Seattle were enrolled during active infection, then followed longitudinally. The authors' processing: It was from reference gene primer amplification that nucleated cell counts were estimated. The data were produced by immunoSEQ multiplex PCR, yet TCRdb's version contains in-frame clones alone and is incomplete. V and J calls plus clone size are reproduced from that table; the DNA served to infer D and trimming. In the table there are roughly 200,000 clones, 79% of which are singletons.

The chain recombines TRBV18 with TRBJ1-2; a weak D match, TRBD1 (5 bases). The source of this sequence is a woman aged 40-49 years with COVID-19, enrolled during active disease. Sequencing input: peripheral blood. The CDR3 here is CASSPEGEAFGGYTF. CDR3 bases: TGTGCCAGCTCACCAGAAGGGGAGGCGTTTGGCGGCTACACCTTC.